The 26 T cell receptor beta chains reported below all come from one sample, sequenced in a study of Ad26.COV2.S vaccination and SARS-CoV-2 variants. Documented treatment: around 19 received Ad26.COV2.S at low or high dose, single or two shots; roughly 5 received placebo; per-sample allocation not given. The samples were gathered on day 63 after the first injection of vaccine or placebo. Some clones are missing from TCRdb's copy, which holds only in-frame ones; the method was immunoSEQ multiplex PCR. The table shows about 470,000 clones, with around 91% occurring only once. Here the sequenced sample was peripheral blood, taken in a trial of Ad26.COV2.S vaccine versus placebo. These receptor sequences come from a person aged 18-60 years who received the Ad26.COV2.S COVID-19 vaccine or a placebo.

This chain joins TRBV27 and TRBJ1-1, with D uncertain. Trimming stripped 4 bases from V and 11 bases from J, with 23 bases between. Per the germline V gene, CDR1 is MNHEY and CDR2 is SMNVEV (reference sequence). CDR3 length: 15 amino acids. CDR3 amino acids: CASSSGPDGNQRAFF. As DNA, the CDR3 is TGTGCCAGCAGTTCCGGGCCGGACGGTAACCAACGGGCTTTCTTT.

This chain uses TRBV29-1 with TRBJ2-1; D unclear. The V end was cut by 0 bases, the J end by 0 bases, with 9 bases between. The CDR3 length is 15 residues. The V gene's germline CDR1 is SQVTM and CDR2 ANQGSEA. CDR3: CSVEDVKGSYNEQFF. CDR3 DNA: TGCAGCGTTGAAGATGTGAAGGGCTCCTACAATGAGCAGTTCTTC.

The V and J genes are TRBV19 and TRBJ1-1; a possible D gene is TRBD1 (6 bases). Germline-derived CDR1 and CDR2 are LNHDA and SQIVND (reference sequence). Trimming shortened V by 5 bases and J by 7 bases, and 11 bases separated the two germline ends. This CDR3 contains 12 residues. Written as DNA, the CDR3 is TGTGCCAGTAGTCTCCTGGACAGTGAAGCTTTCTTT. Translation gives CASSLLDSEAFF.

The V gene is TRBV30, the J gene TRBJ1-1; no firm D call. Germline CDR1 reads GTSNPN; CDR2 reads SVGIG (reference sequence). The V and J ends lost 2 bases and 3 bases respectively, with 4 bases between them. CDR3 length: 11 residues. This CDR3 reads CAWSPYTEAFF. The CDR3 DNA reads TGTGCCTGGAGTCCCTACACTGAAGCTTTCTTT.

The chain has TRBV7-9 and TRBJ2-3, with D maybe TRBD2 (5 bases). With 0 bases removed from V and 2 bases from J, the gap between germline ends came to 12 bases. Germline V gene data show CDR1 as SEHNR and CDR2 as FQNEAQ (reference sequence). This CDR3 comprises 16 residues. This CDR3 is CASSLAEGADTDTQYF. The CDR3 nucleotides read TGTGCCAGCAGCTTAGCAGAGGGAGCCGACACAGATACGCAGTATTTT.

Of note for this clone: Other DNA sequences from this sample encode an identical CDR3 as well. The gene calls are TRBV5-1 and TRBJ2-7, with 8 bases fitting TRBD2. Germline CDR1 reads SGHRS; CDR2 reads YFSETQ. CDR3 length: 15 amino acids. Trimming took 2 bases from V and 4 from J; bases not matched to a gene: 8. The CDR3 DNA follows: TGCGCCAGCAGCTTAGCGGGGACTAGTGGTTACGAGCAGTACTTC. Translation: CASSLAGTSGYEQYF.

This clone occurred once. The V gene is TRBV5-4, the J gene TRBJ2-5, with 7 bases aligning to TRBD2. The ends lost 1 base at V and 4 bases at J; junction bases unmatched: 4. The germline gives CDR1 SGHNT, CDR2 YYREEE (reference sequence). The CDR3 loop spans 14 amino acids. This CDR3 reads CASSLRGVIETQYF. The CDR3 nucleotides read TGTGCCAGCAGCTTGCGGGGGGTCATAGAGACCCAGTACTTC.

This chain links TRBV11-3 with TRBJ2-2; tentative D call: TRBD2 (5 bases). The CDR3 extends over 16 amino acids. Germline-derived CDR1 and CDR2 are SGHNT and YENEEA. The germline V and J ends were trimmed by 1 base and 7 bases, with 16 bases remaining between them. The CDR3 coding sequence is TGTGCCAGCAGCTTAGGGGGTGCGGCCGGGGTCGGGGAGCTGTTTTTT. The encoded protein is CASSLGGAAGVGELFF.

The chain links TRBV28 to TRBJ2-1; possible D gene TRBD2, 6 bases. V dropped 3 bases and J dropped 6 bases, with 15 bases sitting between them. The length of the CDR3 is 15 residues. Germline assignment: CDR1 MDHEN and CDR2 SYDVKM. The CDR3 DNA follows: TGTGCCAGCAGTTTGGGACTGACGTCTTTCAATGAGCAGTTCTTC. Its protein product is CASSLGLTSFNEQFF.

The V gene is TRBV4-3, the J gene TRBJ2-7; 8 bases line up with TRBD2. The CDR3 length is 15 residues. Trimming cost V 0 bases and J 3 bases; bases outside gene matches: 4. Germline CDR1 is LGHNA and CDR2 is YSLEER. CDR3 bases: TGCGCCAGCAGCCAAGAACTAGCGGAGATCTACGAGCAGTACTTC. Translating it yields CASSQELAEIYEQYF.

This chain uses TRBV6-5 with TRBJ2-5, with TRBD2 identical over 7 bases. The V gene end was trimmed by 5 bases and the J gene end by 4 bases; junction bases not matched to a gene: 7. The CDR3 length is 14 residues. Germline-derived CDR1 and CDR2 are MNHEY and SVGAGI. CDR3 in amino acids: CASSRRPGGETQYF. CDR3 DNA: TGTGCCAGCAGTCGGAGACCGGGGGGAGAGACCCAGTACTTC.

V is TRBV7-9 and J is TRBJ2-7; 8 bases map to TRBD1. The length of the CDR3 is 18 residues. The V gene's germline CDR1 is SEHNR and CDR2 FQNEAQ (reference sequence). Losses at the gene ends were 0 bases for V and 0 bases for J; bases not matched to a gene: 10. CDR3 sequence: CASSLAPSRQGSSYEQYF. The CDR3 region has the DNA TGTGCCAGCAGCTTAGCCCCAAGCCGACAGGGGTCCTCCTACGAGCAGTACTTC.

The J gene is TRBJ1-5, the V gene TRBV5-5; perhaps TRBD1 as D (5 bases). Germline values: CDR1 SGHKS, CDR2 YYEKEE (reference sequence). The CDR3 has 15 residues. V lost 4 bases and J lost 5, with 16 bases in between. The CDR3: CASSLDTRGDQPQHF. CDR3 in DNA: TGTGCCAGCAGCCTGGATACTAGGGGAGATCAGCCCCAGCATTTT.

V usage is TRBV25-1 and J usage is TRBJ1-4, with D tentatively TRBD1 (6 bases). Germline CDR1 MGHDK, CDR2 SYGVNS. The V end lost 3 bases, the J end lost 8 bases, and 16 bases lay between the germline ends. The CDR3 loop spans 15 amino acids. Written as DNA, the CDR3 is TGTGCCAGCAGTGACCTCGGGGGGGCTAGGGAAAAACTGTTTTTT. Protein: CASSDLGGAREKLFF. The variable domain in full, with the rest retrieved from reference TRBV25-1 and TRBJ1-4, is EADIYQTPRYLVIGTGKKITLECSQTMGHDKMYWYQQDPGMELHLIHYSYGVNSTEKGDLSSESTVSRIRTEHFPLTLESARPSHTSQYLCASSDLGGAREKLFFGSGTQLSVL.

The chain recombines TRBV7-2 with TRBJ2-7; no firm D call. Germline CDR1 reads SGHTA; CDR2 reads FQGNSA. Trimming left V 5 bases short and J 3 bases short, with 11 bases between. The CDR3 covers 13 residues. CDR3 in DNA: TGTGCCAGCAGCAGCCCTCAATTCTACGAGCAGTACTTC. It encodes CASSSPQFYEQYF. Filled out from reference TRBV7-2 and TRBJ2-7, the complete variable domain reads GAGVSQSPSNKVTEKGKDVELRCDPISGHTALYWYRQSLGQGLEFLIYFQGNSAPDKSGLPSDRFSAERTGGSVSTLTIQRTQQEDSAVYLCASSSPQFYEQYFGPGTRLTVT.

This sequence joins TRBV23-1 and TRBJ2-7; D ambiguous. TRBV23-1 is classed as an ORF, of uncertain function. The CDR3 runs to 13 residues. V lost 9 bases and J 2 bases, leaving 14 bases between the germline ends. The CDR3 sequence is CASTLVGPYEQYF. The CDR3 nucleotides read TGCGCCAGTACTCTAGTAGGGCCCTACGAGCAGTACTTC.

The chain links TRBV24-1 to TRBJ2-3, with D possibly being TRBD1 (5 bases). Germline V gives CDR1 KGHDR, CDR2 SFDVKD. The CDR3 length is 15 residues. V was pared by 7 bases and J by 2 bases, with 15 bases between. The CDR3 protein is CATRPGRAFTDTQYF. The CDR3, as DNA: TGTGCCACCAGGCCCGGCAGGGCATTCACAGATACGCAGTATTTT.

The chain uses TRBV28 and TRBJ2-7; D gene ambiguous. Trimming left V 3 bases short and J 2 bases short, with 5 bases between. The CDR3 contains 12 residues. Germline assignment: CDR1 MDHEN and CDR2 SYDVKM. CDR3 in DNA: TGTGCCAGCAGTTTCGCAGCCTACGAGCAGTACTTC. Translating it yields CASSFAAYEQYF.

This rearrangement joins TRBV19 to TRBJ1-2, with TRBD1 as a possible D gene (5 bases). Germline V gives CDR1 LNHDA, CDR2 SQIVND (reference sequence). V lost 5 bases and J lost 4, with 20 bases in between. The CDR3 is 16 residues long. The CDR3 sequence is CASSVGGDDRIYGYTF. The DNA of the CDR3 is TGTGCCAGTAGTGTCGGGGGGGACGATCGTATCTATGGCTACACCTTC.

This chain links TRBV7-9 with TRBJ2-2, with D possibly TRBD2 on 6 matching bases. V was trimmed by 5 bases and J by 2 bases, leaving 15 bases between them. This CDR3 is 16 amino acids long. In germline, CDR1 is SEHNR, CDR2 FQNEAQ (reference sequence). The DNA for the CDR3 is TGTGCCAGCAGCCCGCAGGCGGGACCTAACACCGGGGAGCTGTTTTTT. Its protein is CASSPQAGPNTGELFF.

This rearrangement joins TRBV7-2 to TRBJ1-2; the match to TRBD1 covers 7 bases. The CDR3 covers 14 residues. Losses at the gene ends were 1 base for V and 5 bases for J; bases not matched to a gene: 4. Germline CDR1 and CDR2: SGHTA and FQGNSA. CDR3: CASSLGTGSYGYTF. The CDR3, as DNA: TGTGCCAGCAGCTTAGGGACAGGCTCATATGGCTACACCTTC.

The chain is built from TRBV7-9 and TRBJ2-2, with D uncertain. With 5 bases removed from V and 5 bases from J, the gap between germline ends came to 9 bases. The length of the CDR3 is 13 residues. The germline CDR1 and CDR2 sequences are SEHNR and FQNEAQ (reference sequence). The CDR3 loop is CASSPRGTGELFF. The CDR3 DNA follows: TGTGCCAGCAGCCCGAGAGGAACCGGGGAGCTGTTTTTT.

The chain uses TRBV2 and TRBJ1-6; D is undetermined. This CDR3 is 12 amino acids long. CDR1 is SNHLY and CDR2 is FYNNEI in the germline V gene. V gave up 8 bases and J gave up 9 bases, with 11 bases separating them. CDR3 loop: CASGKLGSPLHF. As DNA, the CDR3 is TGTGCCAGCGGGAAGTTGGGTTCACCCCTCCACTTT.

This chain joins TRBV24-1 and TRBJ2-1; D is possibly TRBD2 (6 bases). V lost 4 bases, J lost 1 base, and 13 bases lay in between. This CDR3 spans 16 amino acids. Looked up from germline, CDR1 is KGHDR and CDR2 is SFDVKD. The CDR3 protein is CATSDNRGVSYNEQFF. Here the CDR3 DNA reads TGTGCCACCAGTGACAACCGCGGGGTATCCTACAATGAGCAGTTCTTC.

CDR3 residues: CASSGAGGEQYF. In DNA, the CDR3 is TGTGCCAGCAGCGGAGCGGGGGGAGAGCAGTACTTC. The J gene is TRBJ2-7, the V gene TRBV7-3, with TRBD2 identical over 9 bases. This CDR3 region has 12 residues. J was trimmed by 7 bases and V by 5 bases; bases with no gene match: 3. Germline-derived CDR1 and CDR2 are SGHTA and FQGTGA.

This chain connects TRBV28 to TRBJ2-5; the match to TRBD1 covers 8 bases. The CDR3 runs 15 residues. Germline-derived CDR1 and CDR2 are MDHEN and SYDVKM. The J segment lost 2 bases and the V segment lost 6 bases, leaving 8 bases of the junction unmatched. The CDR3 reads CASSELRDRQETQYF. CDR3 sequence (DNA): TGTGCCAGCAGCGAACTCCGGGACAGGCAAGAGACCCAGTACTTC.